This T cell receptor beta chain was recovered during a study of shared clonotypes between healthy human individuals (TCRdb year 2020). Context from the whole study: Two women and a few men aged 18 to 49 years were included in the cohort. To estimate repertoire size and how much clonotype sharing occurs between individuals, the study deeply sequenced the blood TCR repertoires of roughly 5 healthy adults. Each donor's leukapheresis produced roughly between roughly 0.85 and 9.5 billion PBMCs. Libraries were prepared and TCR repertoires were sequenced by different laboratories using diverse techniques, in order to increase sequencing depth and limit assay-specific biases. For each donor, three plates each were used for CD4 naive and CD4 memory, two plates were used for CD8 naive, and one plate was used for CD8 memory. What the research found in general, with its limitations: Compared with non-shared clonotypes, the clonotypes found in all four sorted-subset donors had higher generation probabilities. Estimated clonotype richness was generally larger for naive than for memory subsets. Sharing across several donors was observed for approximately 5% of naive CD4, under 4% of naive CD8, 2% to 2.5% of memory CD4, and approximately 0.41% of memory CD8 clonotypes. Only blood was sampled, and tissue TCR repertoires likely differ from those in blood. Pairwise subsampling indicated that sequencing depth was expected to affect the degree of clonotype sharing among donors. Incomplete sequencing was indicated by rarefaction of sorted-subset datasets, despite the large sequencing depth. The small number of donors limited the genetic and exposure-history diversity represented.

Using the deep immunoSEQ assay, multiplex PCR amplified TCR CDR3 regions from genomic DNA. Extracted genomic DNA from each cell subset was spread evenly across all wells of several immunoSEQ 96-well plates, with each plate serving as a replicate. Each replicate PCR for sorted subsets received 200 ng genomic DNA, equal to about 30,000 T cell genomes. Purified libraries were measured with a Qubit 3.0 fluorometer, size-checked on a Bioanalyzer 2100, and measured again with the KAPA Library Quantification kit. Every immunoSEQ 96-well plate was sequenced on a dedicated single-read 150-cycle Illumina NextSeq 550 flow cell. The authors processed their data as follows. Because only junctional sequences without quality scores were contained in the immunoSEQ output, filtering matching that applied to full-length reads could not be performed. To assign V/J genes and CDR3, sequences were annotated against IMGT germline references using PyIR, a Python wrapper for IgBLAST v1.9. Any read was removed if the V/J assignment was weak (E-value above 1e-6), the CDR3 was missing, or the read contained stop codons, out-of-frame junctions, or ambiguous translated residues. V3J clonotypes were defined by identical inferred V gene, J gene, and CDR3 amino acid sequence. Percentage overlap between repertoires was calculated by dividing the number of shared unique clonotypes by the size of the smaller repertoire. Richness of each repertoire was evaluated using RTK rarefaction, the Chao1 estimator, and Recon v2.1 estimates of unobserved clonotypes. Generation probabilities were computed with OLGA for all TCRbeta clonotypes obtained by the gDNA method from four donors. Here the immuneACCESS table is served through TCRdb, limited to in-frame sequences with V and J called. Missing clones are a known gap in these copies; in checked studies unresolved V genes cover under half, and the rest lacks a known reason. The DNA gave D and trimming, while V, J and clone size come from that table. The sample data list roughly 1,100,000 clones, and approximately 72% of these were observed just once. 1.4% of the sample is taken by the ten largest.

Looking up the germline V gene yields CDR1 ENHRY and CDR2 SYGVKD. The CDR3 runs 15 amino acids, cysteine and phenylalanine included. Solely the CDR3 DNA is kept, with 45 bases framed from the first base. V and J lose 0 bases and 2 bases, and a span of 8 bases separates them. This clone was detected only a few times. No antigen is known for it. The record has no base qualities; no much larger clone is one base away. Donors were healthy HIV-negative adults with no recently reported acute infections or vaccinations. Every donor was a Caucasian adult residing in Nashville, Tennessee, USA. CD4+ T cells were enriched through magnetic negative selection, after which naive cells were positively selected on CD45RA and the remaining negative fraction served as the memory subset. Blood was collected by leukapheresis, and PBMCs were isolated by Ficoll-Histopaque density gradient centrifugation and then cryopreserved in liquid nitrogen vapor phase. Purity and quantity of every magnetically sorted T cell population were checked by analytical flow cytometry. Each sorted fraction had its genomic DNA isolated and then quantified by UV absorbance on a Nanodrop 2000c.

The rearrangement combines TRBV10-3 with TRBJ1-3; no D gene call is confident. The sample comprised memory CD4+ T cells sorted from blood. The sample's cell subset or site label, in plain terms: CD45RA-negative fraction. This receptor was identified in a man between 18 and 29 years old in good health. CDR3 protein: CAISESFGAGNTIYF. The nucleotide sequence reads as follows: TGTGCCATCAGTGAGTCGTTCGGCGCTGGAAACACCATATATTTT.